This entry concerns a single TCR beta chain. The CDR3 is 12 amino acids. Trimming left V 5 bases short and J 2 bases short, with 6 bases between. The record originates from a study of molecular identifiers for immune sequencing clone quantification. One entry per CDR3 protein results from TCRdb running MiXCR on the PCR reads. The data contain under 350,000 distinct CDR3 sequences, roughly 23% of them singletons. The sequenced sample was naive CD8+ T cells from blood, with Jurkat cell RNA spiked in. Subset: FACS-sorted CD8+CD4-CCR7+CD45RA+ naive T cells. The receptor comes from a human donor in good health. Some libraries in this study had Jurkat cell RNA spiked in. This chain connects TRBV12-3 or TRBV12-4 to TRBJ2-5; no definite D call. The CDR3 protein is CASSPLQETQYF. The CDR3, as DNA: TGTGCCAGCAGTCCCCTACAAGAGACCCAGTACTTC.